Listed here is a single TCR beta chain. TCRdb's table, derived via immunoSEQ multiplex PCR, lists solely in-frame clones and lacks some. This sample has 75,000 to 100,000 clones, with 81% found just once. Germline CDR1 is MGHRA and CDR2 is YSYEKL. The V end lost 2 bases, the J end lost 2 bases, and 10 bases lay between the germline ends. The CDR3 loop spans 15 amino acids. These data originate in a study of blood T cell repertoires in COVID-19. The genes are TRBV4-1 and TRBJ1-3; maybe TRBD1 (5 bases). The TCR comes from a man aged 60 to 69 with acute or convalescent COVID-19. The sequenced sample consisted of peripheral blood. CDR3 protein: CASSQRQFPGNTIYF. CDR3 in DNA: TGCGCCAGCAGCCAACGACAGTTTCCTGGAAACACCATATATTTT.